This TCR beta chain emerged from a study of cytotoxic CD8 clonotypes in ibrutinib-treated CLL. Across the whole study: For this cohort, patients were about a dozen relapsed/refractory and some 15 treatment-naive, while 17 were IGHV unmutated.

Study results and caveats: Sampling times, which were not matched between the groups, differed between sustained-remission patients and progressing patients.

Method: immunoSEQ multiplex PCR; TCRdb's copy keeps in-frame clones and lacks some. Of over 130,000 clones listed, around 84% are singletons. A word on this clone: No antigen is known for it.

The material sequenced was PBMCs, taken after 36 months of ibrutinib treatment. The TCR sequence derives from a human donor with chronic lymphocytic leukemia.

The CDR3 reads CASSQAEFEKLFF. DNA of the CDR3: TGCGCCAGCAGCCAAGCCGAATTCGAAAAACTGTTTTTT. The chain is built from TRBV4-1 and TRBJ1-4; D ambiguous. The germline V and J ends were trimmed by 1 base and 8 bases, with 8 bases remaining between them. Germline-derived CDR1 and CDR2 are MGHRA and YSYEKL. This CDR3 has 13 residues.